The TCR beta chain under discussion was sequenced for a study of blood T cell repertoires in COVID-19 (dated by TCRdb to about 2020). Regarding the complete study: Samples from collaborators originated in the United States, Italy and Spain and spanned both the acute and convalescent phases of COVID-19. The prospective study material was composed of cDNA or gDNA derived from T cells, B-cell-depleted T cells, or PBMCs. The dataset comprised deeply sampled blood TCRbeta repertoires from subjects exposed to, actively infected with, or recovered from COVID-19. The repertoires were made available in a free public database intended to serve as a resource for research on the immune response to SARS-CoV-2. Samples came from the ongoing ImmuneRACE study (first 160 participants) plus 1,254 subjects from 6 global collaborators. Sample metadata almost always included a de-identified subject ID, COVID-19 status, age in years and sex. HLA class I and class II types, where available, came from metadata supplied by the sample provider rather than from assay-based typing. The paper as a whole reports these results and caveats: How much clinical and demographic metadata was included differed by source and by participant, and the metadata was provided uncurated.

Worth noting for this clone: Its antigen specificity is not known. Nothing much larger sits one base from this clone, and base qualities are not available.

TCRbeta CDR3 regions were amplified from genomic DNA by means of the immunoSEQ Assay, a bias-controlled multiplex PCR. The authors' pipeline ran thus. The number of nucleated cells in each sample was estimated from the amplification of reference gene primers within the assay. To quantify the absolute abundance of each unique TCRbeta CDR3 rearrangement, sequence reads were collapsed and filtered. Productive Simpson clonality was computed per sample as the square root of Simpson's diversity index over productive rearrangements. As stored in TCRdb, this immuneACCESS dataset retains in-frame rearrangements with V and J assigned. A fraction of the clones does not appear; measured against another copy, unresolved V genes explain less than half of the discrepancy, and the remainder lacks a known reason. V and J calls and clone size follow that table, whereas D and trimming were derived from the DNA. For this sample the table gives around 220,000 clones, of which 75% to 90% were detected only once. Clones ranked in the top ten supply about 6% of the sample.

The CDR3 spans 16 residues, from the cysteine through the phenylalanine. Only the CDR3 DNA stays, 48 bases, in frame from base 1. CDR1 SGHRS and CDR2 YFSETQ were looked up in the germline V gene. Trimming takes 3 bases off V and 2 bases off J; junction bases not matched to a gene: 5. Enrolling through a virtual design, the prospective study's participants ranged in age from about 18 to 89 years and lived across approximately 25 United States geographic areas. In the prospective study, participants were assigned to cohorts based on the clinical history participants reported in a screening survey and a study questionnaire. Each participant in the prospective study had whole blood, serum and a nasopharyngeal or oropharyngeal swab collected by mobile phlebotomists. Participants in the prospective study had the option to provide additional blood draws and questionnaires over an approximately 2-month period. Blood samples from the prospective study were shipped frozen or at room temperature prior to DNA extraction.

The rearrangement joined TRBV5-1 to TRBJ2-3, with 11 bases aligning to TRBD2. Sequencing was carried out using PBMCs or T cells enriched from blood (not recorded which). The clonotype comes from a woman in her 30s with acute COVID-19. For the CDR3, the sequence is CASSSGTSGFTDTQYF. The DNA sequence is TGCGCCAGCAGCTCAGGGACTAGCGGCTTCACAGATACGCAGTATTTT.